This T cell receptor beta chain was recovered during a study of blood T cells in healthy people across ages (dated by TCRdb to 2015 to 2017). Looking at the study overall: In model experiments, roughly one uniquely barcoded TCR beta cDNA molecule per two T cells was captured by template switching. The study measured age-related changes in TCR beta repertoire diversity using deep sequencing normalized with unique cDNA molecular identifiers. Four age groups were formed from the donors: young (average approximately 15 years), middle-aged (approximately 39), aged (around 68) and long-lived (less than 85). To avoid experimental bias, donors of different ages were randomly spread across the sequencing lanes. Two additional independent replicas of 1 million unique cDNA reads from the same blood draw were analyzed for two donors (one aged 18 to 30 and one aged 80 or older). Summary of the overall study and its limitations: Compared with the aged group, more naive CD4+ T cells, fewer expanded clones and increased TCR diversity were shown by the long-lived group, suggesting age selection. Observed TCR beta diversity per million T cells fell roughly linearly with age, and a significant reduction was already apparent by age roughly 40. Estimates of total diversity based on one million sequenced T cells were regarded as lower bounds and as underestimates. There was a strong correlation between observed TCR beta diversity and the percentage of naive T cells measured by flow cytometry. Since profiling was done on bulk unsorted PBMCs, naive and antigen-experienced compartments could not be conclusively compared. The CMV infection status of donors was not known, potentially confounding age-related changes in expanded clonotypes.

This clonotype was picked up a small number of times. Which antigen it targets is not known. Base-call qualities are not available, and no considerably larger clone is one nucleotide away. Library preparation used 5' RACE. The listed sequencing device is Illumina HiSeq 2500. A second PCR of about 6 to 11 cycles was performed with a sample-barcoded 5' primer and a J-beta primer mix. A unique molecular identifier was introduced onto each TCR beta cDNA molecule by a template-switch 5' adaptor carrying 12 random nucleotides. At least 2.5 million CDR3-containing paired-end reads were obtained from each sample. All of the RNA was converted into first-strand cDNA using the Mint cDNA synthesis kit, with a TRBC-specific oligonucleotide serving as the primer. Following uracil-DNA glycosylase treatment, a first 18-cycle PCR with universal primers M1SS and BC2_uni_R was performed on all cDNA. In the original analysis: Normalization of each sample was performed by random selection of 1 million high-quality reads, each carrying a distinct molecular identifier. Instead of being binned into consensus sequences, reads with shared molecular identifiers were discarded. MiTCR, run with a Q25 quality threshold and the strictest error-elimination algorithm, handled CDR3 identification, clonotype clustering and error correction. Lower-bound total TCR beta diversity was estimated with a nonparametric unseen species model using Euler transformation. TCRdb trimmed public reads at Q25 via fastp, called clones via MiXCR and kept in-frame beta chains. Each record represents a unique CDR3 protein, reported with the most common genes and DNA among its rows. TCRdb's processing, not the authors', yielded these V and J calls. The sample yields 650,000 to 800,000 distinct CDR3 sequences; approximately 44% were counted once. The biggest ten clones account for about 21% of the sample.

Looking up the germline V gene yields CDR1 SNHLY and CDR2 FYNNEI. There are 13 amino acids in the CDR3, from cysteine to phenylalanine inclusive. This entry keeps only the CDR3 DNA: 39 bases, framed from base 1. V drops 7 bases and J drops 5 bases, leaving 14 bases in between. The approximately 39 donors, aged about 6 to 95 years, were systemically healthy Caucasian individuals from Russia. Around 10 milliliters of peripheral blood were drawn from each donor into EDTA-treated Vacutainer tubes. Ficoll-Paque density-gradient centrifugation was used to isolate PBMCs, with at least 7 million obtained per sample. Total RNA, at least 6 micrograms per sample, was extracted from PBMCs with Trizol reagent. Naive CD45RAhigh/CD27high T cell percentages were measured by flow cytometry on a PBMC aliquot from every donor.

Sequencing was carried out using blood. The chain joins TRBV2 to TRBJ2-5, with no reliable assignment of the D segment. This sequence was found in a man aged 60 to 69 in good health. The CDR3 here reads CASTLGVSETQYF. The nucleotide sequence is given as TGTGCCAGCACCCTAGGCGTTAGTGAGACCCAGTACTTC.